This paragraph reports one TCR beta chain. This entry is derived from a study of T cell changes during pregnancy in multiple sclerosis. V lost 0 bases to trimming and J lost 6 bases, with 10 bases between them. Germline CDR1 is SGDLS and CDR2 is YYNGEE. The CDR3 contains 14 residues. TCRdb keeps only in-frame clones here, not all; method: immunoSEQ multiplex PCR. The sample holds 85,000 to 130,000 clones, around 94% seen once. This TCR was recovered from a female donor with multiple sclerosis, enrolled in a pregnancy study. The starting material was peripheral blood, obtained in the second trimester of pregnancy. V usage is TRBV9 and J usage is TRBJ2-1; D is possibly TRBD2 (5 bases). CDR3 sequence reads: CASSVEGGGNEQFF. CDR3 DNA sequence: TGTGCCAGCAGCGTAGAAGGTGGAGGCAATGAGCAGTTCTTC.